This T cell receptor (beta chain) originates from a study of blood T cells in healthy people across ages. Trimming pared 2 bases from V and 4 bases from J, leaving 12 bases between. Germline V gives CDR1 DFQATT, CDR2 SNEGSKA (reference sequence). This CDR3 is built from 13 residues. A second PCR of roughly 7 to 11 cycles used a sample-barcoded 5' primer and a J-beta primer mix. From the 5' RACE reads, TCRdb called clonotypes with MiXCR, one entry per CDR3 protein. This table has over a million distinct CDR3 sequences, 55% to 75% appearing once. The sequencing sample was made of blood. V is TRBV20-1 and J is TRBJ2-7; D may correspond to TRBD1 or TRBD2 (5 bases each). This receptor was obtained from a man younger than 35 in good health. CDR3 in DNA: TGCAGTGCTAGACCGCAGGGAGTTTACGAGCAGTACTTC. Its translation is CSARPQGVYEQYF.